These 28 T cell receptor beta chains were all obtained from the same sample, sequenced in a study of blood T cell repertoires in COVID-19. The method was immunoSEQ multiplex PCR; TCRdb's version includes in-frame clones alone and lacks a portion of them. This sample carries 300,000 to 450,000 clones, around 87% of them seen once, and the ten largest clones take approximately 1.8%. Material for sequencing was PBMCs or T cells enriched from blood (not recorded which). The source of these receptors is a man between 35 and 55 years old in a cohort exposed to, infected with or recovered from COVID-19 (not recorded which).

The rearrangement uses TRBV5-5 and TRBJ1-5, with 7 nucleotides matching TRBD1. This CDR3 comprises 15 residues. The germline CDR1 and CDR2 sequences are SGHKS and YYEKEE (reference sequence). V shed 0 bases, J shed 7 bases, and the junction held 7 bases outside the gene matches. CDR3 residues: CASSLDEGARQPQHF. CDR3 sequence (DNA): TGTGCCAGCAGCTTGGATGAGGGGGCGAGGCAGCCCCAGCATTTT.

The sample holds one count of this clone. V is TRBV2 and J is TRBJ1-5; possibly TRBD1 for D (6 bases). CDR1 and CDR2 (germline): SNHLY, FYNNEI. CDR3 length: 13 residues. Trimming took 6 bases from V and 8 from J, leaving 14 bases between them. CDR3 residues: CASRPPTGKPQHF. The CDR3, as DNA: TGTGCCAGCAGACCCCCCACAGGGAAGCCCCAGCATTTT.

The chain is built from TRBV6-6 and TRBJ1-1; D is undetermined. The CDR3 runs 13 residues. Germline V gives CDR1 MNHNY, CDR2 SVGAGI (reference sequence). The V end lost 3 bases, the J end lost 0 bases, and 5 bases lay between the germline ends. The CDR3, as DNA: TGTGCCAGCAGTTATCGTCTGAACACTGAAGCTTTCTTT. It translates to CASSYRLNTEAFF.

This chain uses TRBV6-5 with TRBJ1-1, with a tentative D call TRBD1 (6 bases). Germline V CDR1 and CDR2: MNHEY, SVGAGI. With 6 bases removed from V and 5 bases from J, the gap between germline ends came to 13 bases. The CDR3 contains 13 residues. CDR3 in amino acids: CASSPGGGTEAFF. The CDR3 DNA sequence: TGTGCCAGCAGCCCGGGAGGGGGGACTGAAGCTTTCTTT.

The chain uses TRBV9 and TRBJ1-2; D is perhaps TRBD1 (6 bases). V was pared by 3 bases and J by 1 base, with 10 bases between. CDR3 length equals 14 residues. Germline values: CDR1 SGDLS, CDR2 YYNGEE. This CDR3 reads CASSGTVFNYGYTF. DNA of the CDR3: TGTGCCAGCAGCGGGACAGTTTTTAACTATGGCTACACCTTC.

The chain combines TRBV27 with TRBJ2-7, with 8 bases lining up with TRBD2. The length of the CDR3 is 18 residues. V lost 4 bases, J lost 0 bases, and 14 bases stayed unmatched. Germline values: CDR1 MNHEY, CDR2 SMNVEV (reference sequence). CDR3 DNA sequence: TGTGCCAGCAGTTCCAAATCTGGACTAGCAGATATCTCCTACGAGCAGTACTTC. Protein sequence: CASSSKSGLADISYEQYF.

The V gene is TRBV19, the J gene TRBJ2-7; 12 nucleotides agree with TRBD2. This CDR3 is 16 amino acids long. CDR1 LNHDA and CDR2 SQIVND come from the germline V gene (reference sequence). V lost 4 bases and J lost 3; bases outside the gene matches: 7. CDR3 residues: CASSTSTSGSYYEQYF. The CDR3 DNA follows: TGTGCCAGTAGTACATCGACTAGCGGGAGCTACTACGAGCAGTACTTC.

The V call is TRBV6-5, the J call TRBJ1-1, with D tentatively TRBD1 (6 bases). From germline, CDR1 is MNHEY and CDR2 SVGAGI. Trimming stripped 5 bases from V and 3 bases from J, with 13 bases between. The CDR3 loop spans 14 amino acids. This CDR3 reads CASSPTRGDTEAFF. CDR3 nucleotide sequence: TGTGCCAGCAGTCCCACCAGGGGTGACACTGAAGCTTTCTTT.

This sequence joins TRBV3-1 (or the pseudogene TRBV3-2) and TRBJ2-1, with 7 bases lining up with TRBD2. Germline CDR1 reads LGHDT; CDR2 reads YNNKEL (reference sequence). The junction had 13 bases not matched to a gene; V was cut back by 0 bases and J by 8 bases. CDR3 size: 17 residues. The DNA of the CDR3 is TGTGCCAGCAGCCAAGATGCCTCAGCGGGGAGAAAGGATGAGCAGTTCTTC. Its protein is CASSQDASAGRKDEQFF.

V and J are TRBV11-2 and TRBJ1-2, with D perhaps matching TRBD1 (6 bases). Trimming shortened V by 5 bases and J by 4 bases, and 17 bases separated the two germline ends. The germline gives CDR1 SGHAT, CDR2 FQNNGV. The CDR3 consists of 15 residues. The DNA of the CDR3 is TGTGCCAGCAGCGTAAGCAGGGGTCGGGGCTATGGCTACACCTTC. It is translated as CASSVSRGRGYGYTF. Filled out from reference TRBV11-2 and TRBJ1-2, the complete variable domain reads EAGVAQSPRYKIIEKRQSVAFWCNPISGHATLYWYQQILGQGPKLLIQFQNNGVVDDSQLPKDRFSAERLKGVDSTLKIQPAKLEDSAVYLCASSVSRGRGYGYTFGSGTRLTVV.

In nucleotides, the CDR3 is TGTGCCAGCAGTTTATCGGTGGGAGGGCCTTCAGATACGCAGTATTTT. It translates to CASSLSVGGPSDTQYF. V is TRBV27 and J is TRBJ2-3, with TRBD2 identical over 7 bases. This CDR3 spans 16 amino acids. Germline lookup yields CDR1 MNHEY and CDR2 SMNVEV (reference sequence). V lost 0 bases, J lost 4 bases, and 7 bases stayed unmatched.

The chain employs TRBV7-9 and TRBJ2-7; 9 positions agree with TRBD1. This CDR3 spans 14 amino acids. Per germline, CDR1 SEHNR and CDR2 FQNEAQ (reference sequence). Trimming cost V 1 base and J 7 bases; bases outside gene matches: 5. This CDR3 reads CASSLGGQGREQYF. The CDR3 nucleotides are TGTGCCAGCAGCTTAGGGGGACAGGGACGGGAGCAGTACTTC.

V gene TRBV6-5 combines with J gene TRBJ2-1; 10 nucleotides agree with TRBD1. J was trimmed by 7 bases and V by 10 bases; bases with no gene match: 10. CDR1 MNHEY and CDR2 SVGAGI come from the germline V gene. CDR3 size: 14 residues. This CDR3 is CAISPGQGRNEQFF. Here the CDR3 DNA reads TGTGCCATATCACCGGGACAGGGGAGGAATGAGCAGTTCTTC.

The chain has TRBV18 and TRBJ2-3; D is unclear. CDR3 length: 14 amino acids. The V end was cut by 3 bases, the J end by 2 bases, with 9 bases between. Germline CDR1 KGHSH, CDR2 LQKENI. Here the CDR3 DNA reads TGTGCCAGCTCACCGTCCGCAGTCACAGATACGCAGTATTTT. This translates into CASSPSAVTDTQYF.

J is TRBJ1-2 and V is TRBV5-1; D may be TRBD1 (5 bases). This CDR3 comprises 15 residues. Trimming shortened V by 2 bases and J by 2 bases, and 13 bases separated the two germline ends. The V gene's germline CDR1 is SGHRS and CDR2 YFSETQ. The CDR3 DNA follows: TGCGCCAGCAGCTTAGGGCAGGGATACAACTATGGCTACACCTTC. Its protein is CASSLGQGYNYGYTF.

The CDR3 DNA sequence: TGTGCCAGCAGCTCGACAGGGTCGGTCTATGGCTACACCTTC. Protein: CASSSTGSVYGYTF. V is TRBV7-9 and J is TRBJ1-2, with 7 bases lining up with TRBD1. Germline V gene data show CDR1 as SEHNR and CDR2 as FQNEAQ (reference sequence). With V trimmed by 4 bases and J by 4 bases, 6 bases remained unmatched. This CDR3 comprises 14 residues.

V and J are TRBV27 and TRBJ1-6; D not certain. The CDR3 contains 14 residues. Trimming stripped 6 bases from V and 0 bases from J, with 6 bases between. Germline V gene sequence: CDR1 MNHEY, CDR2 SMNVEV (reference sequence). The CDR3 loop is CASSLGSYNSPLHF. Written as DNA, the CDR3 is TGTGCCAGCAGCCTCGGCTCCTATAATTCACCCCTCCACTTT.

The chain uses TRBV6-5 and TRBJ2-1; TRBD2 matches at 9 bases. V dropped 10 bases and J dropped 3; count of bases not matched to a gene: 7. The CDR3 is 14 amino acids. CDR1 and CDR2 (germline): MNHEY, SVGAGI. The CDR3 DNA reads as TGTGCCATCCAAGCGGGAGGCGACTACAATGAGCAGTTCTTC. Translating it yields CAIQAGGDYNEQFF.

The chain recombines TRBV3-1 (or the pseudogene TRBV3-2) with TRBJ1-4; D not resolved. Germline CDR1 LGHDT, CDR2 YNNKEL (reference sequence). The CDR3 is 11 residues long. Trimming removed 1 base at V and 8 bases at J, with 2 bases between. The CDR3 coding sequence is TGTGCCAGCAGCCAAGTAGAAAAACTGTTTTTT. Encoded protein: CASSQVEKLFF.

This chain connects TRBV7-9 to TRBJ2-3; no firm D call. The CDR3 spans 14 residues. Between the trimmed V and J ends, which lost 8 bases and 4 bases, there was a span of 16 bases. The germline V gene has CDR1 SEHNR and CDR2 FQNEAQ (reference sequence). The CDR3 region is CASGTGRGADTQYF. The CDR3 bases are TGTGCCAGCGGTACTGGCCGAGGTGCAGATACGCAGTATTTT.

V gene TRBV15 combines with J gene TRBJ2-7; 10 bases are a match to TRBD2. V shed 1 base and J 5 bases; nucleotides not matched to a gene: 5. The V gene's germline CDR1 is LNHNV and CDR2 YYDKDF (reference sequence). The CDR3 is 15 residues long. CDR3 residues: CATSRAGTSAHEQYF. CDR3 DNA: TGTGCCACCAGCAGAGCTGGGACTAGCGCCCACGAGCAGTACTTC.

The DNA for the CDR3 is TGCGCCAGCAGCTTTACCCCGAGGGATGAGCAGTTCTTC. Protein: CASSFTPRDEQFF. The genes are TRBV5-1 and TRBJ2-1, with D possibly being TRBD2 (5 bases). Trimming removed 2 bases at V and 8 bases at J, with 11 bases between. The CDR3 has 13 amino acids. From germline, CDR1 is SGHRS and CDR2 YFSETQ.

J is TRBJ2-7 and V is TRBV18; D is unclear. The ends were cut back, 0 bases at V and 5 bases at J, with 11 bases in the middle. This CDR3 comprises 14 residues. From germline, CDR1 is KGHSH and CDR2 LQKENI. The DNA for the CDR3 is TGTGCCAGCTCACCACCGTCAGGTTTCAACGAGCAGTACTTC. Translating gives CASSPPSGFNEQYF.

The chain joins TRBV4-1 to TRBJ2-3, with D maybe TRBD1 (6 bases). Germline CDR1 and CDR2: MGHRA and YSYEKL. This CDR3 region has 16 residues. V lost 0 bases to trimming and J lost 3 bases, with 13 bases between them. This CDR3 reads CASSQDRQAMTDTQYF. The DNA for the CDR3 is TGCGCCAGCAGCCAAGATAGACAGGCAATGACAGATACGCAGTATTTT.

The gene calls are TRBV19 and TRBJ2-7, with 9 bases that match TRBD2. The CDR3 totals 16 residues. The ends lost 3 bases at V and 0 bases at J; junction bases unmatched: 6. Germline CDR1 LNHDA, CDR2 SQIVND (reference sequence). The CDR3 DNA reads TGTGCCAGTAGTATTTTGGGGACTAGCAACTCCTACGAGCAGTACTTC. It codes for CASSILGTSNSYEQYF.

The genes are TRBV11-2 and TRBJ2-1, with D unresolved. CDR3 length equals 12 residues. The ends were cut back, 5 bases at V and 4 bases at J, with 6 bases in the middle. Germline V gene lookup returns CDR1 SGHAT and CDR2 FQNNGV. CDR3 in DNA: TGTGCCAGCAGCGCCCTATACAATGAGCAGTTCTTC. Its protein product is CASSALYNEQFF.

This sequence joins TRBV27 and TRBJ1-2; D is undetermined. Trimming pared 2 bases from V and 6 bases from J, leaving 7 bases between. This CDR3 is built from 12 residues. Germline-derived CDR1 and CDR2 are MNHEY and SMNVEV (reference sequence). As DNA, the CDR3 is TGTGCCAGCAGTTTACAGTATAATGGCTACACCTTC. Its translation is CASSLQYNGYTF.

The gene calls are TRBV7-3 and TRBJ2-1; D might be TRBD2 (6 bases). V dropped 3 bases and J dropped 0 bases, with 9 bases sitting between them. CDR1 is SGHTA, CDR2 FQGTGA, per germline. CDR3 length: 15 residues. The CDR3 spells CASSLGGNSYNEQFF. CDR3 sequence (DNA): TGTGCCAGCAGCTTGGGCGGGAACTCCTACAATGAGCAGTTCTTC. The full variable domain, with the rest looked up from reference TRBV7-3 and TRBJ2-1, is GAGVSQTPSNKVTEKGKYVELRCDPISGHTALYWYRQSLGQGPEFLIYFQGTGAADDSGLPNDRFFAVRPEGSVSTLKIQRTERGDSAVYLCASSLGGNSYNEQFFGPGTRLTVL.